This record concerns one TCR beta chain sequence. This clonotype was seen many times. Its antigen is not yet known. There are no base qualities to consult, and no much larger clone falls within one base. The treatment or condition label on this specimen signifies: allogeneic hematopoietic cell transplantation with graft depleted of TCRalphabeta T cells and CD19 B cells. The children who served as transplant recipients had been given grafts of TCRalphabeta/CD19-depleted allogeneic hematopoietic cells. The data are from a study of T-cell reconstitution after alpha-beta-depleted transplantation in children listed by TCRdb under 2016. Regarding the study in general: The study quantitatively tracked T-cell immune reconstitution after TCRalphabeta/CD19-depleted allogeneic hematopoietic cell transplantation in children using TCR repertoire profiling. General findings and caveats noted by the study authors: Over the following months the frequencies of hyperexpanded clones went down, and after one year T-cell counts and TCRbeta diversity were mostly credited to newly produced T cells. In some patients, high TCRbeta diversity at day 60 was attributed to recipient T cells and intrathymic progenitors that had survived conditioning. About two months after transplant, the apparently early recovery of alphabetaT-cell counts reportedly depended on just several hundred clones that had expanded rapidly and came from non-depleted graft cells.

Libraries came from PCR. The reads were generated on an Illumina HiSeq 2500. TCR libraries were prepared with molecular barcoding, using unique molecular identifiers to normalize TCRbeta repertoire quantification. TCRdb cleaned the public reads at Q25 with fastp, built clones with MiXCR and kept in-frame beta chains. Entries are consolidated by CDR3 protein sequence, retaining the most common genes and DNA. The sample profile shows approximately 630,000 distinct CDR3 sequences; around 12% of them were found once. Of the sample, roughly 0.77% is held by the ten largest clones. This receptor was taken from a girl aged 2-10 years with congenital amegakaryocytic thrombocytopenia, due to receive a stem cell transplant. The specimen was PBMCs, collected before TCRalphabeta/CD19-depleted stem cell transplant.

The encoded CDR3 is CASSFQLSSYNEQFF. In nucleotide form, the sequence is TGCGCCAGCAGCTTTCAACTGTCCTCCTACAATGAGCAGTTCTTC. Recombination connected TRBV5-1 to TRBJ2-1; the D gene remains uncertain. The germline V gene sets CDR1 to SGHRS and CDR2 to YFSETQ. From the cysteine through the phenylalanine, the CDR3 covers 15 amino acids. Solely the CDR3 DNA is kept, with 45 bases framed from the first base. The germline ends are 9 bases apart after V is trimmed by 2 bases and J by 0 bases.